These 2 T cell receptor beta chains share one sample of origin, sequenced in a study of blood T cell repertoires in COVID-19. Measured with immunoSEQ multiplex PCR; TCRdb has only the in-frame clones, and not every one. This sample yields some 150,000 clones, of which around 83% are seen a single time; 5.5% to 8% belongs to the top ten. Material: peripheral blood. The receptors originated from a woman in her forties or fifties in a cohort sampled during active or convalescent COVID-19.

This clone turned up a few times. The CDR3 reads CASSQDYSRNQPQHF. CDR3 nucleotide sequence: TGCGCCAGCAGCCAAGATTATAGTCGCAATCAGCCCCAGCATTTT. The chain is built from TRBV4-3 and TRBJ1-5; D remains ambiguous. This CDR3 comprises 15 residues. The V end was cut by 0 bases, the J end by 2 bases, with 8 bases between. Germline loops: CDR1 LGHNA, CDR2 YSLEER.

The CDR3 DNA sequence: TGTGCCAGCAGCCGGGACACCCAGTCCTATGGCTACACCTTC. Its translation is CASSRDTQSYGYTF. The chain employs TRBV2 and TRBJ1-2, with D maybe TRBD1 (6 bases). Germline assignment: CDR1 SNHLY and CDR2 FYNNEI. Between the trimmed V and J ends, which lost 6 bases and 4 bases, there was a span of 15 bases. This CDR3 comprises 14 residues.